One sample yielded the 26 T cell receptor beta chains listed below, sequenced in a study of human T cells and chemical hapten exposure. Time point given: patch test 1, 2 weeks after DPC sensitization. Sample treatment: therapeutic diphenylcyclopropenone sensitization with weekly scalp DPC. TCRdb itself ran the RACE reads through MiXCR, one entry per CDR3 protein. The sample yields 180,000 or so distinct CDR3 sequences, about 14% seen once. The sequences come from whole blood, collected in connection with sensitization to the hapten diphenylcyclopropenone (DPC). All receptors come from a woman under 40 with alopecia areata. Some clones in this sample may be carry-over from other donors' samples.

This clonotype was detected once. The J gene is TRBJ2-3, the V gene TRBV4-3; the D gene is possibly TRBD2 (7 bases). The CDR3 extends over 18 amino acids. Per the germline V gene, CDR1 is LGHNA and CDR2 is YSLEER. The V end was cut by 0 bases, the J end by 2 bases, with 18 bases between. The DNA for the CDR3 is TGCGCCAGCAGCCAAGATCTAGGGGGGGCCTCAAACACAGATACGCAGTATTTT. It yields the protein CASSQDLGGASNTDTQYF.

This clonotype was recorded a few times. The CDR3 spells CASSSLSGSYNSPLHF. The CDR3 DNA reads TGTGCCAGCAGTTCCTTGTCTGGCTCCTATAATTCACCCCTCCACTTT. V usage is TRBV28 and J usage is TRBJ1-6; D call uncertain. V gave up 4 bases and J gave up 0 bases, with 10 bases separating them. This CDR3 has 16 residues. The germline gives CDR1 MDHEN, CDR2 SYDVKM.

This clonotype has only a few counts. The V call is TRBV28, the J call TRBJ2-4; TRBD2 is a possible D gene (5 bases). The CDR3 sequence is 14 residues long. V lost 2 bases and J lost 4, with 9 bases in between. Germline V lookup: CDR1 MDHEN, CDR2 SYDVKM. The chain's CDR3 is CASSLPRGKNIQYF. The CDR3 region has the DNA TGTGCCAGCAGTTTACCACGGGGAAAAAACATTCAGTACTTC.

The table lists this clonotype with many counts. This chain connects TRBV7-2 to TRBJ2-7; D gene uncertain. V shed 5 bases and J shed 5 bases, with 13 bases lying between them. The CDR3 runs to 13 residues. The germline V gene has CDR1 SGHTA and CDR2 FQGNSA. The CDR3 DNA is TGTGCCAGCAGCCCCGGCCGTCTGAACGAGCAGTACTTC. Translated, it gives CASSPGRLNEQYF.

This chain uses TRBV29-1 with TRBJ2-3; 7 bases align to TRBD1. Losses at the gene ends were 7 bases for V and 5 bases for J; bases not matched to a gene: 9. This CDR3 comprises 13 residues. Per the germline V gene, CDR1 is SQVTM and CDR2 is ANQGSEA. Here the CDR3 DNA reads TGCAGCGCCAGGACAGGCCTCCAAGATACGCAGTATTTT. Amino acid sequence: CSARTGLQDTQYF.

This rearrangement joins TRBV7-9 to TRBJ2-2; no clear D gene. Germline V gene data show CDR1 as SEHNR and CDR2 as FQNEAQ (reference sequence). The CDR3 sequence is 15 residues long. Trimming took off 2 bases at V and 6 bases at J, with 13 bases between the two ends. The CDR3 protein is CASSLRTPVAGELFF. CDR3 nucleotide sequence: TGTGCCAGCAGCTTAAGGACCCCGGTGGCCGGGGAGCTGTTTTTT.

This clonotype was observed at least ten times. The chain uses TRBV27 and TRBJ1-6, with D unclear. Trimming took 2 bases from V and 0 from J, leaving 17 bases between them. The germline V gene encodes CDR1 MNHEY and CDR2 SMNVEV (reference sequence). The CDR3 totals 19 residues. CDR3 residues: CASSLVPGQSGSYNSPLHF. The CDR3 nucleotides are TGTGCCAGCAGTTTAGTCCCCGGCCAGTCGGGCTCCTATAATTCACCCCTCCACTTT.

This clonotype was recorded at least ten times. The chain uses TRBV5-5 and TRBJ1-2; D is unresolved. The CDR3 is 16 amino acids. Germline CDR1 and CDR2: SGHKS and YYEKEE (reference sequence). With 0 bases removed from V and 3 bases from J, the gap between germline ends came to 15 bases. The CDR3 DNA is TGTGCCAGCAGCTTGGCCGGTGACCCGATTGACTATGGCTACACCTTC. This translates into CASSLAGDPIDYGYTF. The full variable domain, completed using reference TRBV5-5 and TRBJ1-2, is DAGVTQSPTHLIKTRGQQVTLRCSPISGHKSVSWYQQVLGQGPQFIFQYYEKEERGRGNFPDRFSARQFPNYSSELNVNALLLGDSALYLCASSLAGDPIDYGYTFGSGTRLTVV.

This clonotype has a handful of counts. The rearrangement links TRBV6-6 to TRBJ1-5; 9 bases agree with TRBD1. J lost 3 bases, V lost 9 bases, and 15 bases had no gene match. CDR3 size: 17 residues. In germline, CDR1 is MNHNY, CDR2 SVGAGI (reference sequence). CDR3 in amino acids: CASLPGQGFLDNQPQHF. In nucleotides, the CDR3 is TGTGCCAGTCTCCCGGGACAGGGTTTTTTGGACAATCAGCCCCAGCATTTT.

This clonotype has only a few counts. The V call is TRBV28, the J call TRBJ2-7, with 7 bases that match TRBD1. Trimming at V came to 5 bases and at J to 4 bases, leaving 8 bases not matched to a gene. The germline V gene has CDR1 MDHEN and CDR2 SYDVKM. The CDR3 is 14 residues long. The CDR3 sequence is CASSQMTGSYEQYF. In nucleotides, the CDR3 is TGTGCCAGCAGTCAAATGACAGGGTCTTACGAGCAGTACTTC.

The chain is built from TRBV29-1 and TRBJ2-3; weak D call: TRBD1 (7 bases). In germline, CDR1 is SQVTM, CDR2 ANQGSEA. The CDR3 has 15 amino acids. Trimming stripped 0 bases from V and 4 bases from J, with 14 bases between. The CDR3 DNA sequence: TGCAGCGTTGAAGATCGTGGCAGGGGGGCAGATACGCAGTATTTT. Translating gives CSVEDRGRGADTQYF.

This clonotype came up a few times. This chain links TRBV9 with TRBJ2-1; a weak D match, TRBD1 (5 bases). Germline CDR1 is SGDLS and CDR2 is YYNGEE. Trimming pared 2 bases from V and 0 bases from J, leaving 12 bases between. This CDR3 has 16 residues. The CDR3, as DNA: TGTGCCAGCAGCGTGATGACAGCCGGCTCCTACAATGAGCAGTTCTTC. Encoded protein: CASSVMTAGSYNEQFF. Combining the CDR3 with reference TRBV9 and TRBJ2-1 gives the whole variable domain DSGVTQTPKHLITATGQRVTLRCSPRSGDLSVYWYQQSLDQGLQFLIQYYNGEERAKGNILERFSAQQFPDLHSELNLSSLELGDSALYFCASSVMTAGSYNEQFFGPGTRLTVL.

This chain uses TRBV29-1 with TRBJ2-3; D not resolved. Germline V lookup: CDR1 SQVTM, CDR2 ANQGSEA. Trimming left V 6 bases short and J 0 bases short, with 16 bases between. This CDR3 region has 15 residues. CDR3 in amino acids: CSVFAQPSSTDTQYF. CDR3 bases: TGCAGCGTCTTCGCCCAACCCTCTAGCACAGATACGCAGTATTTT.

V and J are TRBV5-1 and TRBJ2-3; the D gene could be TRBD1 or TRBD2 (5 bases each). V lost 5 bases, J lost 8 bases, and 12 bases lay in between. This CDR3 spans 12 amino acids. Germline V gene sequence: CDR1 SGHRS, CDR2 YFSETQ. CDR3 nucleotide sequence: TGCGCCAGCAGGGAGGCTAGGGGTACGCAGTATTTT. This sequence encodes CASREARGTQYF.

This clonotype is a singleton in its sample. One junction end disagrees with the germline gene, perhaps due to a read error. CDR3 loop: CAWSLGETQNF. The CDR3 nucleotides are TGTGCCTGGAGTCTAGGGGAGACCCAGAACTTC. The J gene is TRBJ2-5, the V gene TRBV30; D tentatively reads TRBD1 or TRBD2 (5 bases each). The germline V gene has CDR1 GTSNPN and CDR2 SVGIG (reference sequence). The length of the CDR3 is 11 residues.

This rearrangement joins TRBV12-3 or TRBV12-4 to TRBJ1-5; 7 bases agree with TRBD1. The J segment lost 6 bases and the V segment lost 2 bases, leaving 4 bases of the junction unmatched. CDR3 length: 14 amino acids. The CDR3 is CASSLRQGGQPQHF. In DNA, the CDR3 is TGTGCCAGCAGTTTAAGACAGGGCGGTCAGCCCCAGCATTTT.

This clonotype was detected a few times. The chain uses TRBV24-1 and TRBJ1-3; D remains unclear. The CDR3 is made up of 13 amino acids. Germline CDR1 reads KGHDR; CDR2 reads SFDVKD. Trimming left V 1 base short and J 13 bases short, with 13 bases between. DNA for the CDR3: TGTGCCACCAGTGATTTCGGCTCCGGGGTAATATATTTT. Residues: CATSDFGSGVIYF.

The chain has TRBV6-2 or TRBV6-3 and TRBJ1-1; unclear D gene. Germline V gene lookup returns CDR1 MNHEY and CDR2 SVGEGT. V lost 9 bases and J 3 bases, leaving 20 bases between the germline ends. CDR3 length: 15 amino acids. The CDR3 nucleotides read TGTGCCAGTTCCCCTCTCGCGTCCCGAGACACTGAAGCTTTCTTT. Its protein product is CASSPLASRDTEAFF.

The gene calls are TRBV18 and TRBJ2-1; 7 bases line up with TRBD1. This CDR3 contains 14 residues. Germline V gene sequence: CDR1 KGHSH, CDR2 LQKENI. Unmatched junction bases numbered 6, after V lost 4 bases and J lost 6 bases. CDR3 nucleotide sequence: TGTGCCAGCTCACGGGACAGTTTCGGCAATGAGCAGTTCTTC. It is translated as CASSRDSFGNEQFF.

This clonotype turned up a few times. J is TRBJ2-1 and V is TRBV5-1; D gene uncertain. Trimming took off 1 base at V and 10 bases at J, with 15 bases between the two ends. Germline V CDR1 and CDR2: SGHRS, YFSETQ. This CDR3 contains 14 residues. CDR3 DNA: TGCGCCAGCAGCTTGAGTCCCGACTTAAACGAGCAGTTCTTC. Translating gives CASSLSPDLNEQFF.

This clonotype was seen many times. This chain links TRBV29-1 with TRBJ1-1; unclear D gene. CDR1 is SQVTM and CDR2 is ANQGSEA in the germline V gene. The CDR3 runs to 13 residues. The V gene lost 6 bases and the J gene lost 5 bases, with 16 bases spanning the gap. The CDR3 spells CSVHKGSGTEAFF. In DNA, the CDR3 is TGCAGCGTCCACAAGGGCAGTGGAACTGAAGCTTTCTTT.

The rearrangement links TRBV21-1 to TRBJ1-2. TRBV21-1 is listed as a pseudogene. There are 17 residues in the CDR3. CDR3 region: CASSNLCLLTANYGYTF. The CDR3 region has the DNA TGTGCCAGCAGCAATCTATGCCTATTGACGGCGAACTATGGCTACACCTTC.

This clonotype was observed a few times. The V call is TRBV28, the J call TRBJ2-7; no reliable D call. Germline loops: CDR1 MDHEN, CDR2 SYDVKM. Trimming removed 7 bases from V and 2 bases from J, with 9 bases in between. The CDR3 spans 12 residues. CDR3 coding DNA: TGTGCCAGCAAGGGTCTAGCCTACGAGCAGTACTTC. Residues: CASKGLAYEQYF.

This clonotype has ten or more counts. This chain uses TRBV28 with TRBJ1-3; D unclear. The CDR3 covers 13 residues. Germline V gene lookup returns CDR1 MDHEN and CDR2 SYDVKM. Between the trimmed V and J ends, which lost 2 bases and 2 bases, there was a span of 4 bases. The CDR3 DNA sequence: TGTGCCAGCAGTTTAGGGGCTGGAAACACCATATATTTT. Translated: CASSLGAGNTIYF.

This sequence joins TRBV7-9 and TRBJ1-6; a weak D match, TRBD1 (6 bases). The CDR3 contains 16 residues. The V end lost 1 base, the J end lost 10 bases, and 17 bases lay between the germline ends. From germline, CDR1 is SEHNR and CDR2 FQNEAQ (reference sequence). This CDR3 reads CASSLEPGQGNSPLHF. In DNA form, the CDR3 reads TGTGCCAGCAGCTTAGAACCGGGACAAGGAAACTCACCCCTCCACTTT.

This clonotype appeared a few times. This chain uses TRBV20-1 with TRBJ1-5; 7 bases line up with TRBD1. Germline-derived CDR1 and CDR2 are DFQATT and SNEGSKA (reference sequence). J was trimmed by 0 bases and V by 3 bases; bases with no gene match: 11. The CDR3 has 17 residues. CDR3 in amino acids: CSASRHPGTDSNQPQHF. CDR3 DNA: TGCAGTGCTAGCAGGCACCCAGGGACAGATAGCAATCAGCCCCAGCATTTT.